This passage covers 15 T cell receptor beta chains from one sample sequenced in a study of CD8+ T cells in alopecia areata. cDNA prepared by RNA extraction and subsequent reverse transcription served as the template for sequencing. Sequencing used immunoSEQ multiplex PCR; TCRdb keeps in-frame clones, though not all of them. The sample lists about 130,000 clones, around 50% occurring once. Sample: CD4+ T cells sorted from blood, taken at week 0. All receptors come from a human donor with alopecia areata.

In the case of this clone: Additional DNA sequences in this sample encode the identical CDR3. This sequence joins TRBV29-1 and TRBJ2-5, with D possibly TRBD2 on 5 matching bases. The assigned J gene may be wrong: the sequence end matches TRBJ2-7 better. Germline CDR1 is SQVTM and CDR2 is ANQGSEA. This CDR3 region has 12 residues. The CDR3 spells CSVGEGPYEQYF. CDR3 bases: TGCAGCGTGGGAGAGGGCCCCTACGAGCAGTACTTC.

V and J are TRBV5-1 and TRBJ1-1; TRBD1 agrees at 7 bases. V lost 3 bases, J lost 4 bases, and 6 bases stayed unmatched. The CDR3 is 14 residues long. Germline V gene sequence: CDR1 SGHRS, CDR2 YFSETQ. In DNA form, the CDR3 reads TGCGCCAGCAGCTCCTACAGGGGTAGCACTGAAGCTTTCTTT. The encoded protein is CASSSYRGSTEAFF.

This clone has only a few counts. For the CDR3, the DNA is TGTGCCAGCAGTTTGATATCGTGGGACAGTAATGAAAAACTGTTTTTT. This codes for CASSLISWDSNEKLFF. The chain couples TRBV28 to TRBJ1-4; 7 bases match TRBD1. Looked up from germline, CDR1 is MDHEN and CDR2 is SYDVKM. The V and J ends lost 3 bases and 4 bases, in that order; junction bases with no gene match: 8. The CDR3 spans 16 residues.

This chain's CDR3 is CASSLTPRPYEQYF. CDR3 nucleotides: TGTGCCAGCAGTTTAACGCCTCGCCCCTACGAGCAGTACTTC. The J gene is TRBJ2-7, the V gene TRBV28; D remains ambiguous. Germline assignment: CDR1 MDHEN and CDR2 SYDVKM. The CDR3 extends over 14 amino acids. With 2 bases removed from V and 2 bases from J, the gap between germline ends came to 10 bases.

This clone was seen more than once but under ten times. The chain is built from TRBV7-2 and TRBJ1-5, with a weak D call TRBD1 (6 bases). Germline V gives CDR1 SGHTA, CDR2 FQGNSA. Trimming pared 4 bases from V and 1 base from J, leaving 11 bases between. The CDR3 length is 15 residues. CDR3: CASSSLDRSNQPQHF. The CDR3 nucleotides read TGTGCCAGCAGCTCCCTCGACAGGAGCAATCAGCCCCAGCATTTT.

This clone is a singleton in its sample. V gene TRBV5-1 combines with J gene TRBJ2-7; the match to TRBD2 covers 10 bases. Germline lookup yields CDR1 SGHRS and CDR2 YFSETQ. The CDR3 is 17 residues long. Germline trimming cut 0 bases from V and 6 bases from J; bases unmatched to any gene: 12. As DNA, the CDR3 is TGCGCCAGCAGCTTGGTTGGGGTCGGGACTAGCGCCTTCGAGCAGTACTTC. Translated, it gives CASSLVGVGTSAFEQYF.

This clone was observed once. The chain is built from TRBV5-1 and TRBJ2-1; D is unclear. V was trimmed by 0 bases and J by 6 bases, leaving 16 bases between them. Germline CDR1 SGHRS, CDR2 YFSETQ. The length of the CDR3 is 16 residues. The DNA for the CDR3 is TGCGCCAGCAGCTTGGTGGGTCGTTGGGCGGTCAATGAGCAGTTCTTC. As protein: CASSLVGRWAVNEQFF.

The CDR3: CASSLGRGRIMNTEAFF. The CDR3 bases are TGTGCCAGCAGCTTAGGGAGGGGCCGTATCATGAACACTGAAGCTTTCTTT. The chain carries TRBV7-2 and TRBJ1-1; tentative D call: TRBD1 (5 bases). Germline V gene sequence: CDR1 SGHTA, CDR2 FQGNSA. CDR3 size: 17 residues. V lost 1 base and J lost 0, with 15 bases in between.

The CDR3 coding sequence is TGTGCCAGCTCACCGACAGGGGAAGGACAGCCCCAGCATTTT. As protein: CASSPTGEGQPQHF. V and J are TRBV18 and TRBJ1-5; 8 nucleotides line up with TRBD1. CDR3 length: 14 residues. Trimming at V came to 3 bases and at J to 7 bases, leaving 5 bases not matched to a gene. Germline V gives CDR1 KGHSH, CDR2 LQKENI.

The chain is built from TRBV5-1 and TRBJ2-2, with 10 positions matching TRBD2. Germline loops: CDR1 SGHRS, CDR2 YFSETQ. The J segment lost 5 bases and the V segment lost 3 bases, leaving 4 bases of the junction unmatched. The CDR3 is made up of 15 amino acids. The CDR3 loop reads CASSWLAGETGELFF. As DNA, the CDR3 is TGCGCCAGCAGCTGGCTAGCGGGAGAAACCGGGGAGCTGTTTTTT. Variable domain in full (rest from reference TRBV5-1 and TRBJ2-2): KAGVTQTPRYLIKTRGQQVTLSCSPISGHRSVSWYQQTPGQGLQFLFEYFSETQRNKGNFPGRFSGRQFSNSRSEMNVSTLELGDSALYLCASSWLAGETGELFFGEGSRLTVL.

The chain carries TRBV27 and TRBJ1-2; 8 bases fit TRBD1. Trimming at V came to 2 bases and at J to 4 bases, leaving 0 bases not matched to a gene. The germline gives CDR1 MNHEY, CDR2 SMNVEV (reference sequence). The CDR3 runs to 13 residues. The CDR3 nucleotides are TGTGCCAGCAGTTTAGACAGGGGCTATGGCTACACCTTC. Its translation: CASSLDRGYGYTF.

This chain connects TRBV27 to TRBJ2-4; a possible D gene is TRBD1 (6 bases). Trimming shortened V by 0 bases and J by 0 bases, and 15 bases separated the two germline ends. Germline V gene sequence: CDR1 MNHEY, CDR2 SMNVEV (reference sequence). The CDR3 is 18 amino acids. The CDR3 DNA is TGTGCCAGCAGTTTATCAAAGACAGGTCATCTAGCCAAAAACATTCAGTACTTC. This codes for CASSLSKTGHLAKNIQYF.

The rearrangement links TRBV9 to TRBJ2-3; the D gene could be TRBD1 or TRBD2 (5 bases each). Germline lookup yields CDR1 SGDLS and CDR2 YYNGEE. CDR3 length: 15 residues. V lost 4 bases and J lost 2, with 14 bases in between. The CDR3 region has the DNA TGTGCCAGCAGCCCGTGGGACGGGAACACAGATACGCAGTATTTT. This sequence encodes CASSPWDGNTDTQYF.

The CDR3 DNA reads TGCGCCAGCAGCTTGGTCCCTAGCGGGAGCGGAGAAGAGACCCAGTACTTC. Translating it yields CASSLVPSGSGEETQYF. This chain uses TRBV5-1 with TRBJ2-5; 10 bases line up with TRBD2. This CDR3 spans 17 amino acids. The trim removed 0 bases at V and 3 bases at J, leaving 8 bases unmatched. Germline CDR1 reads SGHRS; CDR2 reads YFSETQ.

This clone was recorded a few times. The chain has TRBV4-1 and TRBJ1-3; no clear D. The CDR3 loop spans 15 amino acids. Germline V gene lookup returns CDR1 MGHRA and CDR2 YSYEKL. The germline V and J ends were trimmed by 4 bases and 0 bases, with 10 bases remaining between them. CDR3 nucleotide sequence: TGCGCCAGCAGCCGGTCTTCACACTCTGGAAACACCATATATTTT. It encodes CASSRSSHSGNTIYF.